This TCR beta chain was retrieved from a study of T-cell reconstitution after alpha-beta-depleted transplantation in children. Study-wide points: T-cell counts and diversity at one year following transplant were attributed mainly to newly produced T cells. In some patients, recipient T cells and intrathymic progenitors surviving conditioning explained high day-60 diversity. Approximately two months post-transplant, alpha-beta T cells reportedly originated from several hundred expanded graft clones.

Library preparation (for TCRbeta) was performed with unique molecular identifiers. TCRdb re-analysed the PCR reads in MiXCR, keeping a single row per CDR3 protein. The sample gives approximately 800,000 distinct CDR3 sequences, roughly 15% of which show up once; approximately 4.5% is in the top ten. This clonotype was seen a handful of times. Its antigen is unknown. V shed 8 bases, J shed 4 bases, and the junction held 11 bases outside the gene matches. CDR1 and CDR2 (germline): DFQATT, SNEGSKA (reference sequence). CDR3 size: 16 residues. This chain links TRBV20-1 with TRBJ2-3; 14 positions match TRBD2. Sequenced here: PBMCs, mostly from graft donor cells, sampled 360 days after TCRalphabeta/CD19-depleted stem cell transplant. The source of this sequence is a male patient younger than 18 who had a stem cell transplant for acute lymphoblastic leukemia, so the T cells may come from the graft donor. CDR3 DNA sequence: TGCAGTCCACTGGGACTAGCGGGAGTTCCTTCAGATACGCAGTATTTT. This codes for CSPLGLAGVPSDTQYF.